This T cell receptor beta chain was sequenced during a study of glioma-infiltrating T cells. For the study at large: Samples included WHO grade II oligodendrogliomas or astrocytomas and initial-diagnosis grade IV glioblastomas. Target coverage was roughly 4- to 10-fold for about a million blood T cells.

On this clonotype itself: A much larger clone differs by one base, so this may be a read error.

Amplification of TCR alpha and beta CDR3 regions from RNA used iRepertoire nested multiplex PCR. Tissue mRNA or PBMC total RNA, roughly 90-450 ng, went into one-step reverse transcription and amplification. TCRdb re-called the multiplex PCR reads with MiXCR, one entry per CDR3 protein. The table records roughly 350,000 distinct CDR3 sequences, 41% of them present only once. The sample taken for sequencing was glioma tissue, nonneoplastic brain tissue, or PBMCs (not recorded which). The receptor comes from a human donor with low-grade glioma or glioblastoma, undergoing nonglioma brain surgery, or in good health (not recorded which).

The CDR3 bases are TGTGCCTGCAGCCCCCGGAACAGGGCGAACACTGAAGCTTTCTTT. Its translation: CACSPRNRANTEAFF. The rearrangement uses TRBV7-2 and TRBJ1-1; the D gene is possibly TRBD1 (6 bases). This CDR3 is built from 15 residues. The germline gives CDR1 SGHTA, CDR2 FQGNSA.